This T cell receptor (beta chain) stems from a study of T cells after yellow fever vaccination. Template switching with 5'RACE generated the TCR cDNA and added a universal primer site and UMIs. TCRdb reprocessed the 5' RACE reads via MiXCR and lists one record per CDR3 protein. This sample has 280,000 or so distinct CDR3 sequences, with approximately 10% found just once. After removal of 3 bases from V and 0 bases from J, the junction contained 4 bases not matched to a gene. The CDR3 extends over 14 amino acids. Germline CDR1 and CDR2: DFQATT and SNEGSKA (reference sequence). This clonotype was observed at least ten times. Its specificity is not known. Study outcomes and limitations: Once the booster was given, most primary-vaccination clones reappeared, at approximately 97% for CD4 and 85% to 90% for CD8. CD4 and CD8 compartments shared a small share of clonotypes.

The receptor was derived from a man aged 18 to 30 who received the YFV17D yellow fever vaccine. This specimen was CD4+ T cells sorted from PBMCs, taken 5 days after the yellow fever booster vaccination. J is TRBJ1-1 and V is TRBV20-1, with TRBD1 matching over 7 bases. The DNA of the CDR3 is TGCAGTGCTAGGGTGGGACAGCTGAACACTGAAGCTTTCTTT. Its translation is CSARVGQLNTEAFF.